This TCR beta chain is from a study of blood T cells in healthy people across ages. Trimming shortened V by 6 bases and J by 7 bases, and 24 bases separated the two germline ends. Germline V gene data show CDR1 as DFQATT and CDR2 as SNEGSKA (reference sequence). The CDR3 is 16 residues long. Each donor was a healthy Caucasian individual from Russia, aged about 6 to 95. Total RNA was extracted at no less than 5.5 micrograms per sample. PCR was performed a second time for roughly 6 to 12 cycles using a sample-barcoded 5' primer and a J-beta primer mix. The study obtained at least 3 million CDR3-containing paired-end reads from every sample. Using its own MiXCR run on the 5' RACE reads, TCRdb lists one record per CDR3 protein. The profile covers some 1.5 million distinct CDR3 sequences, with roughly 43% appearing a single time and about 4% taken by the ten largest. Study-level points and caveats: Unsorted PBMCs ruled out conclusive naive versus antigen-experienced comparison.

A word on this clonotype: The antigen is undetermined.

Sequenced material: blood. This TCR came from a woman aged 18-35 years in good health. The chain has TRBV20-1 and TRBJ2-2; the D is unclear. CDR3 bases: TGCAGTGCAGCCCCTCTCCACGGGCCCGATGGCGGGGAGCTGTTTTTT. Translation: CSAAPLHGPDGGELFF.